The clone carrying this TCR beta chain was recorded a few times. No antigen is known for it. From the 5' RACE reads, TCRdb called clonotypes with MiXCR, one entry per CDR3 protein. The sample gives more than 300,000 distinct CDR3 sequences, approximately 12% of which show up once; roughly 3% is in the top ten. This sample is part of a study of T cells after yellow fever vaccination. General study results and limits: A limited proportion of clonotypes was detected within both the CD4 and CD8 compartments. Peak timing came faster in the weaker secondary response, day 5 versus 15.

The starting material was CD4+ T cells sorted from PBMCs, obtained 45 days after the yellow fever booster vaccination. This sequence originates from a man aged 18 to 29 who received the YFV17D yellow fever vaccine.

CDR3: CASSLDGGRRETQYF. The CDR3, as DNA: TGCGCCAGCAGCTTGGATGGGGGGCGCAGAGAGACCCAGTACTTC. The chain has TRBV5-1 and TRBJ2-5; D may be TRBD1 or TRBD2 (6 bases each). The CDR3 is 15 residues long. The V end was cut by 0 bases, the J end by 4 bases, with 13 bases between. Germline values: CDR1 SGHRS, CDR2 YFSETQ.